The 8 T cell receptor beta chains in this list originate from one sample, sequenced in a study of blood T cell repertoires in COVID-19. Sequencing was performed with immunoSEQ multiplex PCR; in TCRdb, only in-frame clones are kept and a portion is missing. The sample includes 250,000 to 400,000 clones, approximately 90% of them seen just once. What was sequenced was peripheral blood. The origin of the receptors is a woman aged 25 to 45 with COVID-19, enrolled during active disease.

The rearrangement links TRBV7-8 to TRBJ2-2; no clear D gene. The CDR3 is made up of 12 amino acids. The V gene lost 5 bases and the J gene lost 7 bases, with 8 bases spanning the gap. Germline V gene lookup returns CDR1 SGHVS and CDR2 FQNEAQ. Here the CDR3 reads CASSLSIGELFF. The CDR3 nucleotides read TGTGCCAGCAGCCTAAGCATCGGGGAGCTGTTTTTT.

CDR3 sequence: CSASLGNYNYGYTF. In DNA, the CDR3 is TGCAGTGCTAGTCTTGGCAACTATAACTATGGCTACACCTTC. The chain combines TRBV20-1 with TRBJ1-2, with D unclear. In germline, CDR1 is DFQATT, CDR2 SNEGSKA (reference sequence). V lost 3 bases, J lost 1 base, and 12 bases lay in between. The length of the CDR3 is 14 residues.

The rearrangement links TRBV9 to TRBJ2-3; D unresolved. V dropped 0 bases and J dropped 2 bases, with 10 bases sitting between them. Germline values: CDR1 SGDLS, CDR2 YYNGEE. The CDR3 contains 15 residues. The CDR3 protein is CASSVEVGFTDTQYF. The CDR3 bases are TGTGCCAGCAGCGTAGAAGTGGGCTTCACAGATACGCAGTATTTT.

The chain recombines TRBV5-4 with TRBJ2-1; maybe TRBD1 (5 bases). Trimming shortened V by 5 bases and J by 2 bases, and 17 bases separated the two germline ends. The germline V gene has CDR1 SGHNT and CDR2 YYREEE (reference sequence). This CDR3 is 16 amino acids long. The CDR3 here is CASSQDTPTAYNEQFF. The CDR3 DNA reads as TGTGCCAGCAGTCAGGACACCCCGACGGCCTACAATGAGCAGTTCTTC.

This rearrangement joins TRBV9 to TRBJ2-1, with a tentative D call TRBD1 (5 bases). The V gene lost 0 bases and the J gene lost 2 bases, with 12 bases spanning the gap. This CDR3 is 16 amino acids long. The germline V gene has CDR1 SGDLS and CDR2 YYNGEE. The CDR3 region has the DNA TGTGCCAGCAGCGTAGATGGGGCGGTTACCTACAATGAGCAGTTCTTC. Its translation: CASSVDGAVTYNEQFF.

The V call is TRBV6-5, the J call TRBJ2-7, with 9 bases lining up with TRBD1. CDR3 length: 14 residues. After removal of 8 bases from V and 4 bases from J, the junction contained 9 bases not matched to a gene. Germline V gene data show CDR1 as MNHEY and CDR2 as SVGAGI. CDR3 in DNA: TGTGCCAGCCGCCCGGGACAGGGTCCGTACGAGCAGTACGTC. Amino acid sequence: CASRPGQGPYEQYV.

The rearrangement joins TRBV29-1 to TRBJ2-7; 7 bases agree with TRBD1. Germline values: CDR1 SQVTM, CDR2 ANQGSEA. This CDR3 is built from 14 residues. Germline trimming cut 5 bases from V and 6 bases from J; bases unmatched to any gene: 13. The CDR3 is CSVSATGKAGEQYF. The CDR3, as DNA: TGCAGCGTTTCGGCGACAGGGAAGGCAGGCGAGCAGTACTTC.

V usage is TRBV5-1 and J usage is TRBJ1-3; the D is unclear. Trimming removed 3 bases from V and 0 bases from J, with 7 bases in between. This CDR3 contains 14 residues. Germline assignment: CDR1 SGHRS and CDR2 YFSETQ. The CDR3 DNA is TGCGCCAGCAGCTCCGGGTCCTCTGGAAACACCATATATTTT. Translation: CASSSGSSGNTIYF.